The present entry profiles one T cell receptor beta chain with its context. TCRdb's copy holds only in-frame clones and misses some; the assay was immunoSEQ multiplex PCR. The data hold more than 85,000 clones, with approximately 88% observed a single time. This record comes from a study of T cell responses to AZD1222 COVID-19 vaccine. V was trimmed by 10 bases and J by 3 bases, leaving 12 bases between them. This CDR3 is 13 amino acids long. This material consisted of peripheral blood, taken on day 0 of AZD1222 vaccination. V gene TRBV12-3 or TRBV12-4 combines with J gene TRBJ1-4; D is unclear. This clonotype was obtained from an adult in good health. The CDR3 DNA sequence: TGTGCCACCTCCTACGGGGCTAATGAAAAACTGTTTTTT. It encodes CATSYGANEKLFF.